A single TCR beta chain is shown here with its context. This table comes from immunoSEQ multiplex PCR, and its TCRdb copy is limited to in-frame clones, with some not included. The sample includes fewer than 250,000 clones, roughly nine tenths of them seen just once. This CDR3 has 16 residues. Germline V gives CDR1 MNHNS, CDR2 SASEGT. The V end was cut by 0 bases, the J end by 5 bases, with 16 bases between. These data originate in a study of blood T cell repertoires in COVID-19. This clonotype was sampled from a woman in her forties or fifties with acute or convalescent COVID-19. The sequenced sample was peripheral blood. V usage is TRBV6-1 and J usage is TRBJ1-2; perhaps TRBD1 as D (6 bases). CDR3 region: CASSEAGRGAGYGYTF. In DNA form, the CDR3 reads TGTGCCAGCAGTGAAGCGGGGAGGGGGGCAGGGTATGGCTACACCTTC.